This T cell receptor (beta chain) appears in the sequencing data of a study of cytomegalovirus exposure and HLA in healthy donors. Study-level information: There were 350 to 450 genotyped donors. Of these, 81% fell in the genetic ancestry cluster associated with self-reported Caucasian donors. Study findings and constraints: High specificity and sensitivity for cytomegalovirus status were reported for the classifier. TCR beta chains associated with HLA were, in a later analysis, more clonally expanded than equally common others. Among donors in an Asian-associated ancestry cluster, a later analysis reportedly found fewer N-insertions than the roughly 680-donor mean.

Use of 60 Vbeta and 13 Jbeta primers characterized the PCR. TCRdb's table, derived via immunoSEQ multiplex PCR, lists solely in-frame clones and lacks some. The sample consists of over 80,000 clones, about 78% of them appearing once. Regarding this clone: Its antigen is as yet unknown.

The CDR3 has 14 residues. Trimming removed 5 bases from V and 4 bases from J; junction bases left unmatched: 5. The V gene's germline CDR1 is MDHEN and CDR2 SYDVKM. The receptor's source is a woman between 40 and 50 years old in good health and CMV-seronegative. Sequences were obtained from PBMCs. V gene TRBV28 combines with J gene TRBJ1-1; 9 bases map to TRBD1. The CDR3 DNA is TGTGCCAGCAGTCCGACAGGGGGAACCACTGAAGCTTTCTTT. The encoded protein is CASSPTGGTTEAFF.